In this sample, the clone carrying this T cell receptor (beta chain) turned up once. Investigators sourced 1.5 to 2.5 micrograms of genomic DNA from cryopreserved PBMCs for TCR beta libraries. The sample comes from a study of cytotoxic CD8 clonotypes in ibrutinib-treated CLL. Study overall: Patients: roughly ten relapsed/refractory, more than 14 treatment-naive, under 18 IGHV unmutated.

The repertoire was sequenced with immunoSEQ multiplex PCR; TCRdb's copy has only in-frame clones and lacks some. The table lists 200,000 to 250,000 clones, 79% of them singletons. V was shortened by 6 bases and J by 6 bases, with 21 bases between the two germline ends. Germline-derived CDR1 and CDR2 are MNHEY and SVGAGI. The CDR3 length is 15 residues. This clonotype was obtained from a human donor with chronic lymphocytic leukemia. The chain couples TRBV6-5 to TRBJ2-7; D remains ambiguous. The material was PBMCs, obtained after 12 months of ibrutinib treatment. CDR3 loop: CASSRDWTLRVEQYF. The CDR3 nucleotides read TGTGCCAGCAGCCGAGACTGGACCCTACGAGTCGAGCAGTACTTC.